These 23 T cell receptor beta chains share one sample of origin, sequenced in a study of T cell responses to AZD1222 COVID-19 vaccine. The data were produced by immunoSEQ multiplex PCR, yet TCRdb's version contains in-frame clones alone and is incomplete. This sample carries about 120,000 clones, about 90% of them seen once, and the ten largest clones take 7% to 8.5%. The specimen comprised peripheral blood, sampled on day 0 of AZD1222 vaccination. The receptors originated from an adult in good health.

This clone appeared once. The chain is built from TRBV7-9 and TRBJ1-1; possible D gene TRBD1, 6 bases. Germline V lookup: CDR1 SEHNR, CDR2 FQNEAQ (reference sequence). The germline V and J ends were trimmed by 4 bases and 4 bases, with 13 bases remaining between them. The CDR3 sequence is 14 residues long. In nucleotides, the CDR3 is TGTGCCAGCAGCTCCTCAGGGGAAAGCACTGAAGCTTTCTTT. This codes for CASSSSGESTEAFF. The full variable domain, in which reference TRBV7-9 and TRBJ1-1 provide the parts outside the CDR3, is DTGVSQNPRHKITKRGQNVTFRCDPISEHNRLYWYRQTLGQGPEFLTYFQNEAQLEKSRLLSDRFSAERPKGSFSTLEIQRTEQGDSAMYLCASSSSGESTEAFFGQGTRLTVV.

The chain carries TRBV6-5 and TRBJ2-1; 13 bases map to TRBD2. V shed 6 bases and J 6 bases; nucleotides not matched to a gene: 5. CDR3 length: 15 residues. CDR1 and CDR2 from the germline V gene are MNHEY and SVGAGI. As DNA, the CDR3 is TGTGCCAGCAGCCCGGGACTAGCGGGGTCCAATGAGCAGTTCTTC. Its protein product is CASSPGLAGSNEQFF.

This chain uses TRBV7-2 with TRBJ1-1; the D gene is possibly TRBD1 (5 bases). CDR1 is SGHTA, CDR2 FQGNSA, per germline. There are 15 residues in the CDR3. The V gene lost 5 bases and the J gene lost 0 bases, with 13 bases spanning the gap. The CDR3 reads CASSREGTMNTEAFF. CDR3 bases: TGTGCCAGCAGCCGGGAAGGGACCATGAACACTGAAGCTTTCTTT.

The chain employs TRBV5-4 and TRBJ2-4; maybe TRBD1 (7 bases). The CDR3 runs to 16 residues. Trimming removed 4 bases from V and 3 bases from J, with 17 bases in between. Germline values: CDR1 SGHNT, CDR2 YYREEE (reference sequence). The CDR3 DNA is TGTGCCAGCAGCCAGTCAGGGGGGAGTAGCAAAAACATTCAGTACTTC. Its translation: CASSQSGGSSKNIQYF.

This clone was observed once. This chain links TRBV12-3 or TRBV12-4 with TRBJ2-7, with 8 positions matching TRBD1. The CDR3 runs to 13 residues. The V and J ends lost 6 bases and 3 bases, in that order; junction bases with no gene match: 4. CDR3 residues: CASSRGTGYEQYF. The DNA of the CDR3 is TGTGCCAGCAGCCGGGGGACAGGCTACGAGCAGTACTTC.

The CDR3 here is CASSRGRAYNEQFF. The CDR3 DNA is TGTGCCAGCAGCCGGGGGAGGGCCTACAATGAGCAGTTCTTC. The chain has TRBV14 and TRBJ2-1; 7 bases line up with TRBD2. V shed 4 bases and J 2 bases; nucleotides not matched to a gene: 2. This CDR3 has 14 residues. CDR1 is SGHDN and CDR2 is FVKESK in the germline V gene.

In DNA, the CDR3 is TGTGCCACCAGTGACGCGGACTCCCGCTCCTACAATGAGCAGTTCTTC. Translated: CATSDADSRSYNEQFF. The V and J genes are TRBV24-1 and TRBJ2-1, with a tentative D call TRBD2 (5 bases). V lost 4 bases and J lost 0, with 12 bases in between. Per germline, CDR1 KGHDR and CDR2 SFDVKD. This CDR3 has 16 residues.

The chain recombines TRBV18 with TRBJ2-5, with a tentative D call TRBD1 (5 bases). Germline assignment: CDR1 KGHSH and CDR2 LQKENI. The length of the CDR3 is 13 residues. V was cut by 4 bases and J by 2 bases, with 8 bases left in between. CDR3 sequence (DNA): TGTGCCAGCTCACTGACAGTACAAGAGACCCAGTACTTC. It codes for CASSLTVQETQYF.

This chain uses TRBV6-5 with TRBJ2-7; no reliable D call. Trimming cost V 6 bases and J 7 bases, with 13 bases left between them. This CDR3 is built from 12 residues. In germline, CDR1 is MNHEY, CDR2 SVGAGI. DNA for the CDR3: TGTGCCAGCAGCAAAACTCGGCTAGAGCAGTACTTC. Its protein is CASSKTRLEQYF.

The chain has TRBV5-1 and TRBJ2-5; no reliable D call. V shed 6 bases and J shed 1 base, with 13 bases lying between them. The CDR3 is made up of 14 amino acids. Germline V gives CDR1 SGHRS, CDR2 YFSETQ. The CDR3 DNA reads TGCGCCAGCACCCAATGGCGGCCCCAAGAGACCCAGTACTTC. It yields the protein CASTQWRPQETQYF.

The chain recombines TRBV20-1 with TRBJ2-1; the D gene is possibly TRBD2 (5 bases). The CDR3 covers 11 residues. Germline loops: CDR1 DFQATT, CDR2 SNEGSKA (reference sequence). The V gene lost 5 bases and the J gene lost 12 bases, with 14 bases spanning the gap. CDR3 nucleotide sequence: TGCAGTGCTCCAGACTATTCAGGGCAGTTCTTC. Amino acid sequence: CSAPDYSGQFF.

The table lists this clone with a count of one. This chain joins TRBV2 and TRBJ1-1, with 7 nucleotides matching TRBD1. Germline values: CDR1 SNHLY, CDR2 FYNNEI. This CDR3 is 13 amino acids long. Losses at the gene ends were 5 bases for V and 5 bases for J; bases not matched to a gene: 5. The CDR3 sequence is CASSTGAHTEAFF. In nucleotides, the CDR3 is TGTGCCAGCAGTACAGGGGCGCATACTGAAGCTTTCTTT.

The chain employs TRBV5-1 and TRBJ1-1, with D perhaps matching TRBD1 (6 bases). The CDR3 spans 14 residues. Germline-derived CDR1 and CDR2 are SGHRS and YFSETQ. V was clipped by 0 bases and J by 5 bases, with 11 bases between them. CDR3 coding DNA: TGCGCCAGCAGCTTGGAGGGGGGCCGGACTGAAGCTTTCTTT. The encoded protein is CASSLEGGRTEAFF.

The table lists this clone with a count of one. J is TRBJ1-1 and V is TRBV4-1, with D maybe TRBD1 (5 bases). V shed 1 base and J shed 4 bases, with 16 bases lying between them. Germline values: CDR1 MGHRA, CDR2 YSYEKL. The CDR3 has 16 amino acids. CDR3 nucleotides: TGCGCCAGCAGCCAAGCAAGGGACGGCCTCCGCACTGAAGCTTTCTTT. Encoded protein: CASSQARDGLRTEAFF.

This chain joins TRBV18 and TRBJ1-2; D gene ambiguous. CDR1 is KGHSH, CDR2 LQKENI, per germline. V lost 3 bases, J lost 6 bases, and 11 bases lay in between. The CDR3 contains 13 residues. As DNA, the CDR3 is TGTGCCAGCTCACCGTTAAGTGTCCATGGCTACACCTTC. This translates into CASSPLSVHGYTF.

This chain connects TRBV7-3 to TRBJ2-3; 8 nucleotides line up with TRBD2. Looked up from germline, CDR1 is SGHTA and CDR2 is FQGTGA. This CDR3 comprises 15 residues. After removal of 5 bases from V and 3 bases from J, the junction contained 7 bases not matched to a gene. The CDR3 region is CASSMILAETDTQYF. For the CDR3, the DNA is TGTGCCAGCAGCATGATACTAGCGGAAACAGATACGCAGTATTTT.

This clone was found a few times. The V gene is TRBV6-6, the J gene TRBJ2-1, with D possibly being TRBD2 (5 bases). V was shortened by 1 base and J by 0 bases, with 10 bases between the two germline ends. Germline V lookup: CDR1 MNHNY, CDR2 SVGAGI (reference sequence). This CDR3 is built from 16 residues. The CDR3 here is CASSYWAEASYNEQFF. In DNA, the CDR3 is TGTGCCAGCAGTTACTGGGCGGAGGCCTCCTACAATGAGCAGTTCTTC.

The chain links TRBV7-9 to TRBJ2-7; D uncertain. The CDR3 is made up of 14 amino acids. Germline CDR1 and CDR2: SEHNR and FQNEAQ (reference sequence). V was trimmed by 5 bases and J by 6 bases, leaving 17 bases between them. CDR3 coding DNA: TGTGCCAGCAGCCAACCGGGCCAGTGGTCCGAGCAGTACTTC. This gives the protein CASSQPGQWSEQYF.

The V and J genes are TRBV24-1 and TRBJ2-1, with 7 positions matching TRBD1. From germline, CDR1 is KGHDR and CDR2 SFDVKD. CDR3 length: 14 residues. Losses at the gene ends were 4 bases for V and 6 bases for J; bases not matched to a gene: 5. The CDR3: CATSDTRQGNEQFF. In DNA, the CDR3 is TGTGCCACCAGTGACACCCGACAGGGCAATGAGCAGTTCTTC.

The rearrangement links TRBV19 to TRBJ2-7; 9 nucleotides agree with TRBD1. Germline loops: CDR1 LNHDA, CDR2 SQIVND (reference sequence). This CDR3 has 14 amino acids. The V gene end was trimmed by 8 bases and the J gene end by 0 bases; junction bases not matched to a gene: 5. Written as DNA, the CDR3 is TGTGCCAGTCGCCGGGACAGGGTCTCCTACGAGCAGTACTTC. Translation: CASRRDRVSYEQYF.

This chain uses TRBV20-1 with TRBJ1-6; D unresolved. There are 11 residues in the CDR3. CDR1 is DFQATT, CDR2 SNEGSKA, per germline (reference sequence). The V and J ends lost 3 bases and 10 bases respectively, with 7 bases between them. The CDR3 spells CSASKGSPLHF. The CDR3 nucleotides read TGCAGTGCTAGCAAGGGATCACCCCTCCACTTT.

V is TRBV11-2 and J is TRBJ2-1, with D tentatively TRBD1 (5 bases). Between the trimmed V and J ends, which lost 2 bases and 3 bases, there was a span of 14 bases. Germline V lookup: CDR1 SGHAT, CDR2 FQNNGV. There are 16 residues in the CDR3. The DNA of the CDR3 is TGTGCCAGCAGCTTATATGCCGTAGGGGACTACAATGAGCAGTTCTTC. This encodes CASSLYAVGDYNEQFF.

Here the CDR3 reads CASSVNPQETQYF. DNA of the CDR3: TGTGCCAGCAGCGTGAATCCCCAAGAGACCCAGTACTTC. V usage is TRBV9 and J usage is TRBJ2-5; D not resolved. CDR1 and CDR2 (germline): SGDLS, YYNGEE. The CDR3 contains 13 residues. V gave up 2 bases and J gave up 1 base, with 6 bases separating them.